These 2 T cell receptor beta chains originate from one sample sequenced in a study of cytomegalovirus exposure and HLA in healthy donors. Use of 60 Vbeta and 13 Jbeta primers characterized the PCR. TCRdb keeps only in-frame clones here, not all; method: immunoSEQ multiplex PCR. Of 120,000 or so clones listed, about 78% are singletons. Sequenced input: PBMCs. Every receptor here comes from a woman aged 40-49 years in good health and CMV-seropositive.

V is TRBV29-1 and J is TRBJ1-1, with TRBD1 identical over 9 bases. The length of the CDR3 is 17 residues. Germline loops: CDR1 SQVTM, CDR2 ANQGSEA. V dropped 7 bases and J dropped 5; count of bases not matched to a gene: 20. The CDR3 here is CSDHQWIQGARKTEAFF. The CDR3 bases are TGCAGCGATCATCAATGGATACAGGGGGCCAGAAAAACTGAAGCTTTCTTT.

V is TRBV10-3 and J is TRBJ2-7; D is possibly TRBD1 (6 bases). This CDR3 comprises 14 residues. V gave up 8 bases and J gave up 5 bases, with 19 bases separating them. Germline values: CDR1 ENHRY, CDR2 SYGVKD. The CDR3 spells CAIRDMAHLDEQYF. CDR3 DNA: TGTGCCATCCGGGACATGGCTCATTTGGACGAGCAGTACTTC.